Below are 31 T cell receptor beta chains sequenced from a single sample in a study of T cell repertoires in cytomegalovirus infection. Each CDR3 protein gets one entry after TCRdb re-called the reads with MiXCR. The repertoire holds approximately 340,000 distinct CDR3 sequences, approximately 32% seen once, with about 19% in the top ten. Antigens of these TCRs are unknown. Sequenced here: cultured PBMCs, sampled from culture after CMV antigen stimulation. The receptors come from a human donor in good health (CMV status not recorded). Some clones in this sample may be carry-over from other donors' samples.

This clonotype was found many times. The chain couples TRBV7-2 to TRBJ2-1; D possibly matches TRBD1 or TRBD2 (5 bases each). The CDR3 sequence is 15 residues long. V lost 1 base, J lost 9 bases, and 16 bases lay in between. Germline V gene data show CDR1 as SGHTA and CDR2 as FQGNSA. CDR3 amino acids: CASSLVYVGAGEQFF. In DNA form, the CDR3 reads TGTGCCAGCAGCTTAGTGTACGTCGGGGCGGGTGAGCAGTTCTTC.

The chain links TRBV12-3 or TRBV12-4 to TRBJ2-1; 13 bases fit TRBD2. The CDR3 length is 15 residues. The V segment lost 6 bases and the J segment 8 bases; nucleotides outside the gene matches: 7. The CDR3 is CASSRTSGGAYEQFF. The DNA of the CDR3 is TGTGCCAGCAGCCGCACTAGCGGGGGGGCCTATGAGCAGTTCTTC.

This sequence joins TRBV7-8 and TRBJ2-3; the D is unclear. V lost 2 bases and J lost 3, with 6 bases in between. CDR1 and CDR2 from the germline V gene are SGHVS and FQNEAQ. This CDR3 region has 13 residues. The CDR3 DNA follows: TGTGCCAGCAGCTTACAATTAACAGATACGCAGTATTTT. This codes for CASSLQLTDTQYF. Full variable domain (outside the CDR3, taken from reference TRBV7-8 and TRBJ2-3): GAGVSQSPRYKVAKRGQDVALRCDPISGHVSLFWYQQALGQGPEFLTYFQNEAQLDKSGLPSDRFFAERPEGSVSTLKIQRTQQEDSAVYLCASSLQLTDTQYFGPGTRLTVL.

This clonotype was counted many times. This chain links TRBV7-2 with TRBJ2-1; 8 nucleotides agree with TRBD2. The J segment lost 6 bases and the V segment lost 1 base, leaving 5 bases of the junction unmatched. CDR3 length equals 15 residues. Germline CDR1 reads SGHTA; CDR2 reads FQGNSA. For the CDR3, the DNA is TGTGCCAGCAGCTTAGGGGGCGGGAGGATCAATGAGCAGTTCTTC. Translated: CASSLGGGRINEQFF.

This clonotype occurred a few times. CDR3 DNA: TGTGCCAGCAGTAGACTAGCGGGAGAGGGAGAGCAGTTCTTC. It codes for CASSRLAGEGEQFF. V and J are TRBV6-6 and TRBJ2-1, with TRBD2 identical over 12 bases. This CDR3 contains 14 residues. Germline lookup yields CDR1 MNHNY and CDR2 SVGAGI (reference sequence). The trim removed 5 bases at V and 10 bases at J, leaving 6 bases unmatched.

The genes are TRBV20-1 and TRBJ2-5, with TRBD2 matching over 7 bases. V shed 7 bases and J 1 base; nucleotides not matched to a gene: 6. The CDR3 contains 13 residues. Germline V gene data show CDR1 as DFQATT and CDR2 as SNEGSKA (reference sequence). CDR3 region: CSVPLAVQETQYF. The DNA for the CDR3 is TGCAGTGTTCCCCTAGCGGTCCAAGAGACCCAGTACTTC.

J is TRBJ1-2 and V is TRBV9; D is unresolved. The CDR3 has 11 residues. Trimming left V 6 bases short and J 7 bases short, with 10 bases between. Germline V gives CDR1 SGDLS, CDR2 YYNGEE. This CDR3 reads CASTSRIGYTF. Here the CDR3 DNA reads TGTGCCAGCACGTCAAGGATTGGCTACACCTTC.

This clonotype was recorded many times. This chain uses TRBV6-1 with TRBJ2-3; D is uncertain. The germline V and J ends were trimmed by 6 bases and 1 base, with 5 bases remaining between them. From germline, CDR1 is MNHNS and CDR2 SASEGT. The CDR3 is 12 amino acids. In nucleotides, the CDR3 is TGTGCCAGCAGCGTTGGCACAGATACGCAGTATTTT. This encodes CASSVGTDTQYF.

As for this clonotype: A much bigger clone sits one base away, suggesting this may be a read error. The CDR3 DNA reads TGTGCCAGCAGCCCCGGGACTAGCAGATTAGATACGCGGTATTTT. Protein: CASSPGTSRLDTRYF. V and J are TRBV7-2 and TRBJ2-3; 9 bases line up with TRBD2. The germline V gene has CDR1 SGHTA and CDR2 FQGNSA. The CDR3 spans 15 residues.

This clonotype has only a few counts. The chain joins TRBV11-2 to TRBJ1-6, with D uncertain. Germline V gene sequence: CDR1 SGHAT, CDR2 FQNNGV. The CDR3 length is 15 residues. V dropped 1 base and J dropped 9 bases, with 13 bases sitting between them. CDR3 coding DNA: TGTGCCAGCAGCTTAGGGGTCCGGGAGGGTTCACCCCTCCACTTT. Protein sequence: CASSLGVREGSPLHF.

J is TRBJ2-5 and V is TRBV5-3; D not certain. TRBV5-3 belongs to the ORF category, with a function that is uncertain. Trimming took 8 bases from V and 5 from J, leaving 19 bases between them. The CDR3 totals 14 residues. The CDR3 DNA sequence: TGTGCCAGCAGCCCCCGAGTGGTAGGCGAGACCCAGTACTTC. Its translation is CASSPRVVGETQYF.

This clonotype was detected only a few times. The chain has TRBV7-9 and TRBJ2-2; D might be TRBD1 (6 bases). V dropped 5 bases and J dropped 7 bases, with 20 bases sitting between them. This CDR3 contains 16 residues. Germline values: CDR1 SEHNR, CDR2 FQNEAQ (reference sequence). The CDR3 DNA is TGTGCCAGCAGCCCTCTAAAAACAGGGAGTGGCGGGGAGCTGTTTTTT. Its translation is CASSPLKTGSGGELFF.

At least ten counts were recorded for this clonotype. The chain joins TRBV10-2 to TRBJ2-5; tentative D call: TRBD2 (5 bases). The V gene's germline CDR1 is WSHSY and CDR2 SAAADI. This CDR3 is built from 13 residues. The V end was cut by 7 bases, the J end by 0 bases, with 9 bases between. The CDR3 loop reads CASNPGNQETQYF. The CDR3 region has the DNA TGCGCCAGCAACCCCGGGAACCAAGAGACCCAGTACTTC.

The rearrangement links TRBV6-2 or TRBV6-3 to TRBJ2-7; D is uncertain. CDR1 is MNHEY, CDR2 SVGEGT, per germline. Trimming stripped 6 bases from V and 0 bases from J, with 15 bases between. The CDR3 sequence is 15 residues long. The CDR3 protein is CASRFHPRSSYEQYF. CDR3 sequence (DNA): TGTGCCAGCAGGTTCCACCCAAGGAGCTCCTACGAGCAGTACTTC.

This clonotype was recorded a few times. CDR3 region: CASRSGRRSYNEQFF. The DNA of the CDR3 is TGTGCCAGCAGGTCAGGGAGAAGGTCCTACAATGAGCAGTTCTTC. The rearrangement joins TRBV11-2 to TRBJ2-1; D may match TRBD1 or TRBD2 (5 bases each). Germline CDR1 SGHAT, CDR2 FQNNGV. The CDR3 runs 15 residues. The germline V and J ends were trimmed by 6 bases and 1 base, with 13 bases remaining between them.

This sequence joins TRBV11-2 and TRBJ2-5, with a weak D call TRBD1 (5 bases). Between the trimmed V and J ends, which lost 0 bases and 9 bases, there was a span of 11 bases. Per germline, CDR1 SGHAT and CDR2 FQNNGV. The CDR3 spans 13 residues. The CDR3 here is CASSLDDRRSQYF. The CDR3 bases are TGTGCCAGCAGCTTAGATGACAGACGATCCCAGTACTTC. Full variable domain (rest looked up from reference TRBV11-2 and TRBJ2-5): EAGVAQSPRYKIIEKRQSVAFWCNPISGHATLYWYQQILGQGPKLLIQFQNNGVVDDSQLPKDRFSAERLKGVDSTLKIQPAKLEDSAVYLCASSLDDRRSQYFGPGTRLLVL.

The chain joins TRBV7-9 to TRBJ1-1; 8 bases are shared with TRBD1. From germline, CDR1 is SEHNR and CDR2 FQNEAQ (reference sequence). J gave up 2 bases and V 5 bases, and 4 bases lay outside the gene matches. The CDR3 runs to 14 residues. CDR3 coding DNA: TGTGCCAGCAGCCCGGGACAGGTCAACACTGAAGCTTTCTTT. Residues: CASSPGQVNTEAFF.

This clonotype was counted between two and nine times. The V and J genes are TRBV11-2 and TRBJ2-1; D not resolved. The germline V and J ends were trimmed by 1 base and 0 bases, with 4 bases remaining between them. CDR1 SGHAT and CDR2 FQNNGV come from the germline V gene. The CDR3 is 14 amino acids. The CDR3 DNA reads as TGTGCCAGCAGCTTAGTCTTCTCCTACAATGAGCAGTTCTTC. It translates to CASSLVFSYNEQFF. Supplemented by reference TRBV11-2 and TRBJ2-1, the full variable domain reads EAGVAQSPRYKIIEKRQSVAFWCNPISGHATLYWYQQILGQGPKLLIQFQNNGVVDDSQLPKDRFSAERLKGVDSTLKIQPAKLEDSAVYLCASSLVFSYNEQFFGPGTRLTVL.

The rearrangement links TRBV10-3 to TRBJ1-6; D not resolved. Germline V gene sequence: CDR1 ENHRY, CDR2 SYGVKD. Trimming pared 11 bases from V and 11 bases from J, leaving 19 bases between. This CDR3 has 13 amino acids. This CDR3 reads CAATAGGSPPLHF. In DNA, the CDR3 is TGTGCCGCCACAGCGGGAGGGTCTCCACCCCTCCACTTT.

This clonotype was recorded many times. The chain joins TRBV7-8 to TRBJ2-7; 9 positions match TRBD2. The germline gives CDR1 SGHVS, CDR2 FQNEAQ. There are 15 residues in the CDR3. The V gene end was trimmed by 1 base and the J gene end by 5 bases; junction bases not matched to a gene: 6. CDR3 DNA: TGTGCCAGCAGCTTAGAAGTAGCGGGAGCGCACGAGCAGTACTTC. Its protein is CASSLEVAGAHEQYF.

By its share, this clonotype is medium-sized. The chain links TRBV7-3 to TRBJ2-3, with D possibly being TRBD2 (5 bases). The CDR3 runs 15 residues. V was cut by 4 bases and J by 0 bases, with 11 bases left in between. CDR1 is SGHTA and CDR2 is FQGTGA in the germline V gene. Written as DNA, the CDR3 is TGTGCCAGCAGCTCCCAATCGGGGAGCACAGATACGCAGTATTTT. Its translation is CASSSQSGSTDTQYF.

The chain is built from TRBV19 and TRBJ1-4; D remains unclear. Trimming cost V 6 bases and J 8 bases, with 19 bases left between them. The germline CDR1 and CDR2 sequences are LNHDA and SQIVND (reference sequence). The CDR3 is 15 amino acids. The CDR3 sequence: CASSPAREGKEKLFF. The CDR3 coding sequence is TGTGCCAGTAGCCCGGCCCGGGAAGGGAAAGAAAAACTGTTTTTT.

The rearrangement uses TRBV28 and TRBJ2-4; D is unclear. V lost 5 bases, J lost 5 bases, and 13 bases lay in between. The CDR3 loop spans 14 amino acids. Germline V gene lookup returns CDR1 MDHEN and CDR2 SYDVKM. The CDR3 reads CASSPGDLENIQYF. The CDR3 nucleotides read TGTGCCAGCAGTCCCGGAGACCTGGAAAACATTCAGTACTTC.

The chain employs TRBV9 and TRBJ1-2; 9 positions match TRBD1. CDR1 and CDR2 from the germline V gene are SGDLS and YYNGEE. With V trimmed by 0 bases and J by 4 bases, 7 bases remained unmatched. This CDR3 has 16 residues. The CDR3 is CASSVEPTGGLYGYTF. DNA for the CDR3: TGTGCCAGCAGCGTAGAACCCACAGGGGGCCTCTATGGCTACACCTTC. The entire variable domain, with the rest obtained from reference TRBV9 and TRBJ1-2, is as follows: DSGVTQTPKHLITATGQRVTLRCSPRSGDLSVYWYQQSLDQGLQFLIQYYNGEERAKGNILERFSAQQFPDLHSELNLSSLELGDSALYFCASSVEPTGGLYGYTFGSGTRLTVV.

This sequence joins TRBV29-1 and TRBJ2-6; tentatively, D is TRBD1 (5 bases). Germline-derived CDR1 and CDR2 are SQVTM and ANQGSEA. Trimming removed 0 bases from V and 0 bases from J, with 12 bases in between. CDR3 length: 17 residues. The CDR3 loop is CSVEEGQGFSGANVLTF. CDR3 nucleotide sequence: TGCAGCGTTGAAGAAGGGCAGGGATTCTCTGGGGCCAACGTCCTGACTTTC.

This clonotype was recorded once. The chain couples TRBV20-1 to TRBJ2-1; 13 bases agree with TRBD2. CDR1 and CDR2 (germline): DFQATT, SNEGSKA (reference sequence). This CDR3 comprises 18 residues. Unmatched junction bases numbered 12, after V lost 7 bases and J lost 0 bases. CDR3 sequence (DNA): TGCAGTGTGCCCACCACTAGCGGGGGGGACTTCTCCTACAATGAGCAGTTCTTC. Protein: CSVPTTSGGDFSYNEQFF.

The genes are TRBV6-5 and TRBJ2-7, with D maybe TRBD1 (6 bases). With the DNA end fitting TRBJ2-5 better, the J assignment may be wrong. The CDR3 spans 13 residues. Germline V gene sequence: CDR1 MNHEY, CDR2 SVGAGI. In DNA form, the CDR3 reads TGTGCCAGCAGTAAAAACAGGGCAGGGACCCAGTACTTC. It translates to CASSKNRAGTQYF.

This clonotype turned up a few times. This chain uses TRBV7-3 with TRBJ2-1, with D possibly being TRBD1 (6 bases). The CDR3 extends over 16 amino acids. Per germline, CDR1 SGHTA and CDR2 FQGTGA. With 2 bases removed from V and 0 bases from J, the gap between germline ends came to 11 bases. CDR3 region: CASSLQGFSSYNEQFF. The DNA of the CDR3 is TGTGCCAGCAGCTTACAGGGGTTCAGCTCCTACAATGAGCAGTTCTTC.

This clonotype occurred a few times. The genes are TRBV4-2 and TRBJ2-3; TRBD2 aligns across 8 bases. Per germline, CDR1 LGHNA and CDR2 YNFKEQ. Trimming at V came to 0 bases and at J to 0 bases, leaving 8 bases not matched to a gene. The CDR3 has 18 residues. This CDR3 reads CASSQDLYASGSTDTQYF. The DNA for the CDR3 is TGTGCCAGCAGCCAAGATCTTTATGCTAGCGGGAGCACAGATACGCAGTATTTT.

The chain employs TRBV6-6 and TRBJ1-1; 9 positions agree with TRBD1. Germline-derived CDR1 and CDR2 are MNHNY and SVGAGI (reference sequence). The trim removed 5 bases at V and 3 bases at J, leaving 16 bases unmatched. The CDR3 has 18 amino acids. The DNA for the CDR3 is TGTGCCAGCAGTGCTTACAGGGGGCAACAGTTAGGCGACACTGAAGCTTTCTTT. This encodes CASSAYRGQQLGDTEAFF.

The chain is built from TRBV6-6 and TRBJ1-2; a possible D gene is TRBD1 (5 bases). V was cut by 7 bases and J by 3 bases, with 15 bases left in between. Looked up from germline, CDR1 is MNHNY and CDR2 is SVGAGI (reference sequence). There are 14 residues in the CDR3. This chain's CDR3 is CASTPAGVDYGYTF. CDR3 DNA sequence: TGTGCCAGCACCCCCGCGGGGGTAGACTATGGCTACACCTTC.